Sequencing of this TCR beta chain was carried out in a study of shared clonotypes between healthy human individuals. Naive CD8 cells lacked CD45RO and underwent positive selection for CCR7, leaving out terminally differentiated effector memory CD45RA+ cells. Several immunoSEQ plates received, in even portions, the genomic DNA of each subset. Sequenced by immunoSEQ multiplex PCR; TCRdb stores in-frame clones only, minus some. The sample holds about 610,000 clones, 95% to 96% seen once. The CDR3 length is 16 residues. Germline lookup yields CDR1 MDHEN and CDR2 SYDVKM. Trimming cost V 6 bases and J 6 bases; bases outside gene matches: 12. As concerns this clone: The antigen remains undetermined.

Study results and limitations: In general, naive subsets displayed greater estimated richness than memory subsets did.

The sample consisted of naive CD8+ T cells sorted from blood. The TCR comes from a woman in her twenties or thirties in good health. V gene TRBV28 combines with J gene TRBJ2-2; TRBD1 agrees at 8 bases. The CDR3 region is CASSLLDRGIPGELFF. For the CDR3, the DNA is TGTGCCAGCAGCTTGCTCGACAGGGGTATACCCGGGGAGCTGTTTTTT.